This T cell receptor (beta chain) was identified during a study of T cell responses to AZD1222 COVID-19 vaccine. Study-wide results and limits: Reportedly, nearly half the spike-specific TCRs target unmutated variant regions. Two AZD1222 doses significantly raised spike-specific TCR breadth and depth over controls.

Notes on this clone: The antigen remains undetermined.

V shed 3 bases and J shed 4 bases, with 9 bases lying between them. CDR3 size: 13 residues. Germline V gene data show CDR1 as SEHNR and CDR2 as FQNEAQ (reference sequence). Some clones are missing from TCRdb's copy, which holds only in-frame ones; the method was immunoSEQ multiplex PCR. Counted here are 150,000 to 200,000 clones, 80% to 95% occurring once; the ten biggest clones make up approximately 6.3%. The analysis combined second doses at about 4 or about 12 weeks. The TCR was taken from an adult who received the AZD1222 COVID-19 vaccine. This chain joins TRBV7-9 and TRBJ1-1; D remains ambiguous. The material sequenced was peripheral blood, taken 28 days after the second AZD1222 dose. The CDR3 sequence: CASSFALVTEAFF. In DNA, the CDR3 is TGTGCCAGCAGCTTCGCTCTGGTCACTGAAGCTTTCTTT.